This entry lists 27 T cell receptor beta chains sequenced from one sample in a study of CD8 T cells in Susac syndrome. Random hexamers served to reverse transcribe about 0.45 to 1 ug RNA. A single record per CDR3 protein comes from TCRdb applying MiXCR to the immunoSEQ multiplex PCR reads. The profile shows 100,000 to 150,000 distinct CDR3 sequences, about 95% of them singletons. The sample consisted of CD8+ T cells from PBMCs. Receptor source: a human donor with Susac syndrome.

V usage is TRBV13 and J usage is TRBJ2-5, with 9 bases fitting TRBD1. The CDR3 is 14 amino acids. Germline trimming cut 5 bases from V and 1 base from J; bases unmatched to any gene: 2. Germline loops: CDR1 PRHDT, CDR2 FYEKMQ (reference sequence). CDR3 in amino acids: CASSATGGQETQYF. CDR3 bases: TGTGCCAGCAGCGCGACAGGGGGCCAAGAGACCCAGTACTTC. The full variable domain, in which reference TRBV13 and TRBJ2-5 provide the parts outside the CDR3, is AAGVIQSPRHLIKEKRETATLKCYPIPRHDTVYWYQQGPGQDPQFLISFYEKMQSDKGSIPDRFSAQQFSDYHSELNMSSLELGDSALYFCASSATGGQETQYFGPGTRLLVL.

This rearrangement joins TRBV12-3 or TRBV12-4 to TRBJ2-3, with TRBD2 as a possible D gene (6 bases). This CDR3 has 15 residues. V dropped 4 bases and J dropped 2 bases, with 13 bases sitting between them. Here the CDR3 reads CASSSSGTPTDTQYF. The CDR3 DNA reads TGTGCCAGCAGTTCTTCCGGGACTCCCACAGATACGCAGTATTTT.

The V gene is TRBV9, the J gene TRBJ1-1, with TRBD1 matching over 9 bases. V gave up 4 bases and J gave up 2 bases; unmatched junction bases: 6. The CDR3 length is 15 residues. Looked up from germline, CDR1 is SGDLS and CDR2 is YYNGEE. CDR3 sequence (DNA): TGTGCCAGCAGCCCAATGACAGGGGGTAACACTGAAGCTTTCTTT. Protein product: CASSPMTGGNTEAFF.

The chain is built from TRBV28 and TRBJ2-7; no firm D call. Germline V gene data show CDR1 as MDHEN and CDR2 as SYDVKM. The CDR3 sequence is 12 residues long. The V and J ends lost 6 bases and 2 bases respectively, with 8 bases between them. The CDR3 region is CASRTTTYEQYF. The CDR3 nucleotides read TGTGCCAGCAGGACGACGACCTACGAGCAGTACTTC.

The CDR3 coding sequence is TGTGCCAGCAGCCAACGCAGGGTGGAGAGCACCGGGGAGCTGTTTTTT. Its translation: CASSQRRVESTGELFF. The rearrangement uses TRBV3-1 and TRBJ2-2, with D tentatively TRBD1 (5 bases). The ends were cut back, 2 bases at V and 4 bases at J, with 14 bases in the middle. The germline gives CDR1 LGHDT, CDR2 YNNKEL (reference sequence). This CDR3 region has 16 residues.

The chain recombines TRBV4-2 with TRBJ2-7, with D uncertain. The germline V and J ends were trimmed by 2 bases and 6 bases, with 14 bases remaining between them. In germline, CDR1 is LGHNA, CDR2 YNFKEQ. The CDR3 contains 14 residues. CDR3 amino acids: CASSQRYDDGEQYF. The CDR3 nucleotides are TGTGCCAGCAGCCAAAGGTACGACGATGGCGAGCAGTACTTC.

The gene calls are TRBV7-3 and TRBJ2-7, with a possible D match to TRBD1 (5 bases). V dropped 2 bases and J dropped 4 bases, with 15 bases sitting between them. The germline V gene encodes CDR1 SGHTA and CDR2 FQGTGA. CDR3 length: 15 amino acids. The CDR3 bases are TGTGCCAGCAGCTTAGATGCTGGGCAGGGTTACGAGCAGTACTTC. This gives the protein CASSLDAGQGYEQYF. The full variable domain, with the rest looked up from reference TRBV7-3 and TRBJ2-7, is GAGVSQTPSNKVTEKGKYVELRCDPISGHTALYWYRQSLGQGPEFLIYFQGTGAADDSGLPNDRFFAVRPEGSVSTLKIQRTERGDSAVYLCASSLDAGQGYEQYFGPGTRLTVT.

This chain joins TRBV25-1 and TRBJ1-1, with 7 positions matching TRBD1. V shed 6 bases and J 4 bases; nucleotides not matched to a gene: 5. CDR3 length: 13 residues. Per the germline V gene, CDR1 is MGHDK and CDR2 is SYGVNS. The CDR3 nucleotides are TGTGCCAGCAGAGGCACAGGGGCCACTGAAGCTTTCTTT. Translation: CASRGTGATEAFF.

The V and J genes are TRBV5-1 and TRBJ2-5, with D unresolved. Germline CDR1 SGHRS, CDR2 YFSETQ. There are 14 residues in the CDR3. Trimming removed 2 bases at V and 5 bases at J, with 13 bases between. CDR3 nucleotides: TGCGCCAGCAGCTTTAAGGCGTGGCGGGAGACCCAGTACTTC. It is translated as CASSFKAWRETQYF.

The chain uses TRBV9 and TRBJ2-2; 8 nucleotides line up with TRBD2. V gave up 3 bases and J gave up 4 bases; unmatched junction bases: 5. CDR3 length: 15 residues. Germline CDR1 SGDLS, CDR2 YYNGEE. Here the CDR3 reads CASSETGGSTGELFF. CDR3 coding DNA: TGTGCCAGCAGCGAAACGGGAGGGAGCACCGGGGAGCTGTTTTTT. The full variable domain, completed using reference TRBV9 and TRBJ2-2, is DSGVTQTPKHLITATGQRVTLRCSPRSGDLSVYWYQQSLDQGLQFLIQYYNGEERAKGNILERFSAQQFPDLHSELNLSSLELGDSALYFCASSETGGSTGELFFGEGSRLTVL.

This chain links TRBV13 with TRBJ1-2; 7 bases fit TRBD1. Germline assignment: CDR1 PRHDT and CDR2 FYEKMQ (reference sequence). The V segment lost 5 bases and the J segment 5 bases; nucleotides outside the gene matches: 5. The CDR3 spans 13 residues. In DNA form, the CDR3 reads TGTGCCAGCAGCCGACAGGGCCTATATGGCTACACCTTC. It yields the protein CASSRQGLYGYTF.

The V gene is TRBV20-1, the J gene TRBJ1-1, with 9 bases matching TRBD1. The trim removed 4 bases at V and 5 bases at J, leaving 8 bases unmatched. The CDR3 length is 14 residues. The germline gives CDR1 DFQATT, CDR2 SNEGSKA (reference sequence). DNA for the CDR3: TGCAGTGCTACAACAGGGGGCATGGTGACTGAAGCTTTCTTT. Encoded protein: CSATTGGMVTEAFF.

The chain carries TRBV24-1 and TRBJ2-1, with D uncertain. Germline loops: CDR1 KGHDR, CDR2 SFDVKD. Trimming removed 2 bases at V and 5 bases at J, with 3 bases between. CDR3 length: 12 residues. This chain's CDR3 is CATSDYDNEQFF. CDR3 in DNA: TGTGCCACCAGTGATTATGACAATGAGCAGTTCTTC.

The chain joins TRBV20-1 to TRBJ2-1; no reliable D call. V was shortened by 5 bases and J by 4 bases, with 12 bases between the two germline ends. CDR3 length: 13 residues. Germline values: CDR1 DFQATT, CDR2 SNEGSKA (reference sequence). CDR3 sequence: CSAPGYEYNEQFF. The DNA of the CDR3 is TGCAGTGCTCCCGGTTATGAATACAATGAGCAGTTCTTC.

CDR3 sequence: CASSQELARHEQYF. The CDR3 bases are TGCGCCAGCAGCCAAGAGCTGGCTCGACACGAGCAGTACTTC. This chain connects TRBV4-1 to TRBJ2-7; D is uncertain. Germline V gene lookup returns CDR1 MGHRA and CDR2 YSYEKL. The CDR3 is made up of 14 amino acids. V was shortened by 0 bases and J by 5 bases, with 11 bases between the two germline ends.

DNA for the CDR3: TGTGCCAGCAGCCAAGAGCTATACAATGAGCAGTTCTTC. This codes for CASSQELYNEQFF. The V and J genes are TRBV3-1 and TRBJ2-1; D unresolved. Germline assignment: CDR1 LGHDT and CDR2 YNNKEL (reference sequence). CDR3 size: 13 residues. V dropped 0 bases and J dropped 4 bases, with 4 bases sitting between them.

The chain recombines TRBV4-1 with TRBJ1-4, with D maybe TRBD1 (6 bases). In germline, CDR1 is MGHRA, CDR2 YSYEKL. The CDR3 spans 13 residues. With 5 bases removed from V and 8 bases from J, the gap between germline ends came to 12 bases. The CDR3 DNA reads as TGCGCCAGCAGCGGAACAGGGAACGAAAAACTGTTTTTT. Translated, it gives CASSGTGNEKLFF.

The rearrangement joins TRBV3-1 to TRBJ2-7; D is unclear. The V end was cut by 1 base, the J end by 3 bases, with 13 bases between. Germline V gives CDR1 LGHDT, CDR2 YNNKEL (reference sequence). This CDR3 comprises 15 residues. The CDR3 DNA follows: TGTGCCAGCAGCCAAGGTACGTCGGCCCACTACGAGCAGTACTTC. The encoded protein is CASSQGTSAHYEQYF.

The chain uses TRBV11-2 and TRBJ2-5; D possibly matches TRBD1 or TRBD2 (6 bases each). CDR1 is SGHAT, CDR2 FQNNGV, per germline. Trimming took 1 base from V and 2 from J, leaving 14 bases between them. The CDR3 consists of 16 residues. CDR3 sequence (DNA): TGTGCCAGCAGCTTAGGGGGGGCGAGACCTCAAGAGACCCAGTACTTC. This translates into CASSLGGARPQETQYF.

This chain uses TRBV14 with TRBJ2-5, with 8 bases matching TRBD1. From germline, CDR1 is SGHDN and CDR2 FVKESK. CDR3 size: 15 residues. V was pared by 2 bases and J by 5 bases, with 7 bases of the junction left unmatched. CDR3 nucleotides: TGTGCCAGCAGCCAAACAGGGGGTCGGGAGGAGACCCAGTACTTC. It encodes CASSQTGGREETQYF. Using reference TRBV14 and TRBJ2-5 for the parts outside the CDR3, the full variable domain is EAGVTQFPSHSVIEKGQTVTLRCDPISGHDNLYWYRRVMGKEIKFLLHFVKESKQDESGMPNNRFLAERTGGTYSTLKVQPAELEDSGVYFCASSQTGGREETQYFGPGTRLLVL.

The rearrangement joins TRBV11-2 to TRBJ2-7; D gene unclear. Germline V gene sequence: CDR1 SGHAT, CDR2 FQNNGV. The CDR3 is 15 residues long. V dropped 0 bases and J dropped 0 bases, with 9 bases sitting between them. CDR3 in DNA: TGTGCCAGCAGCTTAGATTTCGCCGACTCCTACGAGCAGTACTTC. It encodes CASSLDFADSYEQYF.

V gene TRBV15 combines with J gene TRBJ2-3; D gene unclear. The CDR3 contains 15 residues. V lost 0 bases and J 6 bases, leaving 13 bases between the germline ends. The germline V gene encodes CDR1 LNHNV and CDR2 YYDKDF (reference sequence). CDR3 residues: CATSRDLPLRDTQYF. The CDR3 DNA is TGTGCCACCAGCAGAGATCTGCCTCTCCGGGATACGCAGTATTTT.

V usage is TRBV4-1 and J usage is TRBJ2-7, with D perhaps matching TRBD2 (6 bases). V was trimmed by 1 base and J by 6 bases, leaving 19 bases between them. The CDR3 totals 16 residues. CDR1 and CDR2 from the germline V gene are MGHRA and YSYEKL. The CDR3 region is CASSQVAQGGFFEQYF. CDR3 bases: TGCGCCAGCAGCCAAGTGGCGCAGGGAGGCTTCTTCGAGCAGTACTTC.

The chain links TRBV20-1 to TRBJ2-7; possible D gene TRBD2, 6 bases. The CDR3 covers 19 residues. Germline V gives CDR1 DFQATT, CDR2 SNEGSKA (reference sequence). V gave up 1 base and J gave up 2 bases, with 27 bases separating them. The CDR3, as DNA: TGCAGTGCTAGAGCCCGAAGTTGGGTAGATAGGGACTCCCCCTACGAGCAGTACTTC. Translation: CSARARSWVDRDSPYEQYF.

V gene TRBV27 combines with J gene TRBJ1-1; D gene ambiguous. The V gene lost 4 bases and the J gene lost 5 bases, with 20 bases spanning the gap. This CDR3 has 16 amino acids. Germline V gene lookup returns CDR1 MNHEY and CDR2 SMNVEV (reference sequence). CDR3 amino acids: CASSSSFMARRTEAFF. The DNA for the CDR3 is TGTGCCAGCAGTTCCTCTTTTATGGCCCGTCGGACTGAAGCTTTCTTT.

This chain connects TRBV6-2 or TRBV6-3 to TRBJ2-7; 8 nucleotides agree with TRBD2. There are 15 residues in the CDR3. Germline-derived CDR1 and CDR2 are MNHEY and SVGEGT. J gave up 4 bases and V 4 bases, and 9 bases lay outside the gene matches. CDR3 DNA: TGTGCCAGCAGTTCGACTTCTAGCGGGCTGTACGAGCAGTACTTC. Protein: CASSSTSSGLYEQYF.

The rearrangement uses TRBV5-6 and TRBJ1-2; D gene uncertain. CDR1 is SGHDT, CDR2 YYEEEE, per germline. The CDR3 loop spans 14 amino acids. Deletions cut 3 bases from V and 1 base from J, with 10 bases between. The CDR3 region is CASSSIGSNYGYTF. CDR3 DNA sequence: TGTGCCAGCAGCTCCATCGGCAGTAACTATGGCTACACCTTC.